This T cell receptor (beta chain) was sequenced in a study of technical replicates of blood from a handful of donors. V shed 6 bases and J shed 6 bases, with 27 bases lying between them. Germline V lookup: CDR1 MDHEN, CDR2 SYDVKM. CDR3 length: 18 amino acids. Profiling relied on immunoSEQ multiplex PCR, and the TCRdb table lists in-frame clones only, not all of them. The top ten clones hold approximately 0.25% of a sample with around 70,000 clones, 95% of them seen once. Specimen: T cells isolated from PBMCs. The sequence derives from a human donor in good health. This chain connects TRBV28 to TRBJ2-1, with TRBD1 as a possible D gene (7 bases). The DNA of the CDR3 is TGTGCCAGCAGGCGGGGCTTCAACAGGGGAACAGGCAGCAATGAGCAGTTCTTC. Its protein is CASRRGFNRGTGSNEQFF.